The TCR beta chain under discussion was sequenced for a study of cytomegalovirus exposure and HLA in healthy donors. Overall study results and limits: Evidence from a later analysis indicated that most CMV-associated TCR beta chains looked HLA-restricted. In vitro confirmation showed three CMV-associated chains to be CMV antigen specific.

PCR employed 60 Vbeta and 13 Jbeta primers. Per the study methods: As a later analysis found, there were tens of millions of unique TCR beta chains, of which roughly 11 million were shared. Clones were sequenced by immunoSEQ multiplex PCR, and TCRdb holds only the in-frame ones, with some missing. The DNA was the basis for D and trimming; V, J and clone size are from that table. Here the sample table reports around 74,000 clones. As concerns this clone: The antigen remains unidentified.

The study sampled nominally healthy donors, though unrecorded immune exposures were likely. The source material was PBMCs. This TCR was sampled from a man under 40 in good health and CMV-seronegative.

Here the CDR3 DNA reads TGTGCCAGCTCACCTAACCCGACAGGGGAGATTTATGGCTACACCTTC. Amino acid sequence: CASSPNPTGEIYGYTF. V is TRBV18 and J is TRBJ1-2; 8 positions agree with TRBD1. Germline V gives CDR1 KGHSH, CDR2 LQKENI. The CDR3 totals 16 residues. V dropped 3 bases and J dropped 5; count of bases not matched to a gene: 11. Supplemented by reference TRBV18 and TRBJ1-2, the full variable domain reads NAGVMQNPRHLVRRRGQEARLRCSPMKGHSHVYWYRQLPEEGLKFMVYLQKENIIDESGMPKERFSAEFPKEGPSILRIQQVVRGDSAAYFCASSPNPTGEIYGYTFGSGTRLTVV.